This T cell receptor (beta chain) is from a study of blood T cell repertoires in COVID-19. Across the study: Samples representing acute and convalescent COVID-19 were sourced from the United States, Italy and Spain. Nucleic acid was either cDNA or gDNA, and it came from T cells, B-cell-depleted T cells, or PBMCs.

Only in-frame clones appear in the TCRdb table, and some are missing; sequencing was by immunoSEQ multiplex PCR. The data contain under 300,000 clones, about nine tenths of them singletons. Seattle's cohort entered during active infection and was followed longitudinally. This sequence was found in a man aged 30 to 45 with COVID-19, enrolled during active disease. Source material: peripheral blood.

CDR3 sequence reads: CASSEGGPLFGANVLTF. The DNA for the CDR3 is TGTGCCAGCAGTGAAGGGGGCCCCCTTTTTGGGGCCAACGTCCTGACTTTC. The chain carries TRBV25-1 and TRBJ2-6; maybe TRBD1 (6 bases). V was pared by 2 bases and J by 3 bases, with 14 bases between. The germline V gene has CDR1 MGHDK and CDR2 SYGVNS. The CDR3 consists of 17 residues.